This T cell receptor (beta chain) was recovered during a study of blood T cell repertoires in COVID-19. The overall study: The samples span acute and convalescent COVID-19 from the United States, Italy and Spain. The cDNA or gDNA used as material had been derived from T cells, B-cell-depleted T cells, or PBMCs.

Original data processing: How many nucleated cells were present was estimated from reference gene primer amplification. Assay used: immunoSEQ multiplex PCR; TCRdb lists only in-frame clones, some missing. The V and J calls and clone size come from that table; D and trimming were worked out from the DNA. The sample shows under 300,000 clones, around four fifths of them seen only once. Trimming stripped 0 bases from V and 4 bases from J, with 3 bases between. Germline V lookup: CDR1 LGHDT, CDR2 YNNKEL (reference sequence). This CDR3 spans 12 amino acids. This sequence was found in a woman aged 55-69 years with active or convalescent COVID-19. Sequencing was carried out using peripheral blood. The chain has TRBV3-1 (or the pseudogene TRBV3-2) and TRBJ1-2; D gene unclear. This CDR3 is CASSQDIYGYTF. CDR3 coding DNA: TGTGCCAGCAGCCAAGACATCTATGGCTACACCTTC.